This T cell receptor beta chain was recorded in a study of blood T cells in healthy people across ages. The second PCR ran roughly 7 to 11 cycles with a sample-barcoded 5' primer and J-beta primers. Every cDNA molecule bore a tag from a template-switch adaptor containing 12 random nucleotides. TCRdb redid the calling of the 5' RACE reads with MiXCR, one entry per CDR3 protein. Of about 1.4 million distinct CDR3 sequences listed, roughly 59% are singletons. The sequencing input was blood. The TCR originated in a man younger than 30 in good health.

CDR3 protein: CASSAGGQPYEQYF. The CDR3 region has the DNA TGTGCCAGCAGCGCAGGGGGACAGCCCTACGAGCAGTACTTC. V usage is TRBV9 and J usage is TRBJ2-7, with 7 bases identical to TRBD1. The CDR3 sequence is 14 residues long. Germline CDR1 is SGDLS and CDR2 is YYNGEE. V was clipped by 3 bases and J by 2 bases; unmatched bases: 5.